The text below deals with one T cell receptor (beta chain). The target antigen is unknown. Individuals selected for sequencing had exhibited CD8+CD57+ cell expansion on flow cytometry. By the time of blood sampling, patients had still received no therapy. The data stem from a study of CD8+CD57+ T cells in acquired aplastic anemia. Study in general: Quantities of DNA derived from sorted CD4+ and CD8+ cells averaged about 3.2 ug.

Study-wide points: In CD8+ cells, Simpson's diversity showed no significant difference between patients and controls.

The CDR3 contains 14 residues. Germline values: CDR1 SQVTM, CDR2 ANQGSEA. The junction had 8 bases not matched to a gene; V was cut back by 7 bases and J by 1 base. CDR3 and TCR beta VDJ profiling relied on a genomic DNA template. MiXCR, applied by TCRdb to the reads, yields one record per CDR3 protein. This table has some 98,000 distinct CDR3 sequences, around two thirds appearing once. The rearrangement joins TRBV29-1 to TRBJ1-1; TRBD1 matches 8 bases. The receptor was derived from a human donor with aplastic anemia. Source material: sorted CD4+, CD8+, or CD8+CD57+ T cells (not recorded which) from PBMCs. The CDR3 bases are TGCAGCGCCCTGGACAGGGCCGGGAACACTGAAGCTTTCTTT. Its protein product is CSALDRAGNTEAFF.